One and the same sample provided the 5 T cell receptor beta chains below, sequenced in a study of vaccination and CD4 T cells after COVID-19. For these TCRs, the target antigens are not known. Researchers used the Oncomine TCR Beta short-read assay to sequence DNA from cultured CD4+ T cells. TCRdb re-derived calls from the PCR reads in MiXCR, one entry per CDR3 protein. Seen here are some 16,000 distinct CDR3 sequences, over 55% observed once, and the top ten hold more than 10%. Treatment specified: approximately 10-day PBMC culture with coronavirus spike peptide pools or control peptides (ViraFEST assay). The sequenced sample was CD4+ T cells from blood, cultured in vitro. These receptor sequences come from a human donor who had recovered from COVID-19.

This chain connects TRBV6-2 or TRBV6-3 to TRBJ1-5, with 7 bases that match TRBD1. The CDR3 length is 14 residues. V lost 6 bases and J lost 3; bases outside the gene matches: 5. CDR1 and CDR2 (germline): MNHEY, SVGEGT. The CDR3 protein is CASRGQKNNQPQHF. As DNA, the CDR3 is TGTGCCAGCAGGGGACAGAAGAACAATCAGCCCCAGCATTTT.

Remarks on this clonotype: The junction and the germline gene differ at one end; a read error may be behind it. This sequence joins TRBV19 and TRBJ1-2, with a tentative D call TRBD1 (6 bases). Per the germline V gene, CDR1 is LNHDA and CDR2 is SQIVND (reference sequence). CDR3 length: 14 residues. This chain's CDR3 is CASSSGQFNCGYTF. CDR3 sequence (DNA): TGTGCCAGTAGTTCTGGACAGTTTAACTGTGGCTACACCTTC.

In its sample, this clonotype is large. The chain couples TRBV7-2 to TRBJ1-5; D is unresolved. The germline CDR1 and CDR2 sequences are SGHTA and FQGNSA. The CDR3 covers 13 residues. Trimming cost V 3 bases and J 2 bases, with 5 bases left between them. The CDR3 bases are TGTGCCAGCAGCTTGAGGGGCAATCAGCCCCAGCATTTT. It codes for CASSLRGNQPQHF.

The rearrangement uses TRBV27 and TRBJ2-5, with 7 bases fitting TRBD1. This CDR3 contains 13 residues. V shed 7 bases, J shed 0 bases, and the junction held 2 bases outside the gene matches. CDR1 is MNHEY and CDR2 is SMNVEV in the germline V gene (reference sequence). The CDR3 region is CASKTGYQETQYF. The CDR3, as DNA: TGTGCCAGCAAGACAGGGTACCAAGAGACCCAGTACTTC.

Regarding this clonotype: A read error may produce the germline difference seen at one junction end. The V call is TRBV12-3 or TRBV12-4, the J call TRBJ2-5; TRBD1 agrees at 9 bases. The CDR3 spans 16 residues. The CDR3 is CAGRSLRDRDSETQYF. The DNA for the CDR3 is TGTGCCGGCAGATCCCTCCGGGACAGGGACTCGGAGACCCAGTACTTC.